A single sample is the source of the 13 T cell receptor beta chains below, sequenced in a study of T cell responses to AZD1222 COVID-19 vaccine. Data came from immunoSEQ multiplex PCR; TCRdb stores just in-frame clones and leaves some out. The sample has roughly 150,000 clones; approximately 89% are singletons. The sample in question was peripheral blood, obtained on day 0 of AZD1222 vaccination. These receptors were taken from an adult in good health.

The chain links TRBV9 to TRBJ1-3, with TRBD1 matching over 11 bases. Losses at the gene ends were 2 bases for V and 3 bases for J; bases not matched to a gene: 7. This CDR3 contains 17 residues. Germline values: CDR1 SGDLS, CDR2 YYNGEE. CDR3 sequence reads: CASSVRGQGALGNTIYF. The CDR3 DNA follows: TGTGCCAGCAGCGTGAGAGGACAGGGGGCTCTTGGAAACACCATATATTTT. The variable domain in full, with the rest retrieved from reference TRBV9 and TRBJ1-3, is DSGVTQTPKHLITATGQRVTLRCSPRSGDLSVYWYQQSLDQGLQFLIQYYNGEERAKGNILERFSAQQFPDLHSELNLSSLELGDSALYFCASSVRGQGALGNTIYFGEGSWLTVV.

V is TRBV27 and J is TRBJ2-1; TRBD2 matches 11 bases. The germline CDR1 and CDR2 sequences are MNHEY and SMNVEV (reference sequence). The J segment lost 8 bases and the V segment lost 0 bases, leaving 9 bases of the junction unmatched. CDR3 size: 17 residues. The CDR3 reads CASSLSSVLAGVYEQFF. The CDR3 DNA is TGTGCCAGCAGTTTATCTAGCGTACTAGCGGGGGTCTATGAGCAGTTCTTC.

The chain combines TRBV7-9 with TRBJ2-5; possible D gene TRBD1, 6 bases. CDR1 and CDR2 from the germline V gene are SEHNR and FQNEAQ (reference sequence). V shed 1 base and J shed 7 bases, with 16 bases lying between them. The CDR3 covers 15 residues. The CDR3 protein is CASSLGVWTDPTQYF. Written as DNA, the CDR3 is TGTGCCAGCAGCTTAGGGGTTTGGACAGATCCGACCCAGTACTTC.

Note on this clone: Other nucleotide sequences in the sample specify the same CDR3. The chain is built from TRBV30 and TRBJ1-5; unclear D gene. The germline V gene encodes CDR1 GTSNPN and CDR2 SVGIG (reference sequence). The CDR3 is 13 residues long. The V and J ends lost 0 bases and 2 bases respectively, with 5 bases between them. This CDR3 is CAWSVGGNQPQHF. Written as DNA, the CDR3 is TGTGCCTGGAGTGTTGGGGGCAATCAGCCCCAGCATTTT. Based on the CDR3 plus reference TRBV30 and TRBJ1-5, the full variable domain is SQTIHQWPATLVQPVGSPLSLECTVEGTSNPNLYWYRQAAGRGLQLLFYSVGIGQISSEVPQNLSASRPQDRQFILSSKKLLLSDSGFYLCAWSVGGNQPQHFGDGTRLSIL.

The V gene is TRBV3-1 (or the pseudogene TRBV3-2), the J gene TRBJ1-6, with a weak D call TRBD1 (6 bases). The CDR3 consists of 17 residues. V was cut by 0 bases and J by 6 bases, with 15 bases left in between. Germline lookup yields CDR1 LGHDT and CDR2 YNNKEL (reference sequence). DNA for the CDR3: TGTGCCAGCAGCCAAGATCTGGGGGGCTTGTTTAATTCACCCCTCCACTTT. It encodes CASSQDLGGLFNSPLHF.

This rearrangement joins TRBV10-1 to TRBJ1-1; no clear D. The CDR3 covers 13 residues. V was shortened by 4 bases and J by 5 bases, with 11 bases between the two germline ends. In germline, CDR1 is WNHNN, CDR2 SYGVQD (reference sequence). The CDR3 region is CASSGEAWTEAFF. Written as DNA, the CDR3 is TGCGCCAGCAGTGGGGAGGCTTGGACTGAAGCTTTCTTT.

The chain joins TRBV13 to TRBJ2-7; D is uncertain. The CDR3 extends over 13 amino acids. Germline CDR1 is PRHDT and CDR2 is FYEKMQ (reference sequence). Trimming pared 7 bases from V and 0 bases from J, leaving 10 bases between. In DNA, the CDR3 is TGTGCCAGCAAGGTATTCTCCTCCTACGAGCAGTACTTC. It yields the protein CASKVFSSYEQYF.

The chain couples TRBV6-5 to TRBJ2-5; the D is unclear. V lost 8 bases to trimming and J lost 5 bases, with 9 bases between them. CDR3 size: 11 residues. Germline lookup yields CDR1 MNHEY and CDR2 SVGAGI. The CDR3 spells CASSESETQYF. CDR3 DNA: TGTGCCAGCTCCGAAAGCGAGACCCAGTACTTC.

The rearrangement joins TRBV5-4 to TRBJ2-7, with TRBD2 matching over 9 bases. The germline V gene has CDR1 SGHNT and CDR2 YYREEE (reference sequence). J was trimmed by 1 base and V by 5 bases; bases with no gene match: 7. This CDR3 comprises 15 residues. The CDR3: CASSDSGRVSYEQYF. For the CDR3, the DNA is TGTGCCAGCAGTGATAGCGGGAGAGTTTCCTACGAGCAGTACTTC.

The chain carries TRBV7-9 and TRBJ2-7; the D gene is possibly TRBD1 (6 bases). The germline V and J ends were trimmed by 5 bases and 5 bases, with 22 bases remaining between them. The germline V gene encodes CDR1 SEHNR and CDR2 FQNEAQ (reference sequence). This CDR3 comprises 16 residues. CDR3 protein: CASSPPTGLSTDEQYF. The DNA for the CDR3 is TGTGCCAGCAGCCCACCCACAGGGTTATCTACCGACGAGCAGTACTTC.

This clone turned up a few times. This rearrangement joins TRBV19 to TRBJ2-2; TRBD2 matches 9 bases. The CDR3 consists of 17 residues. V shed 0 bases and J 7 bases; nucleotides not matched to a gene: 9. CDR1 is LNHDA and CDR2 is SQIVND in the germline V gene (reference sequence). The CDR3 DNA follows: TGTGCCAGTAGTATAGATCTCGCGGGAGGGACCAGCGGGGAGCTGTTTTTT. Translating gives CASSIDLAGGTSGELFF.

This clone was seen a few times. V and J are TRBV24-1 and TRBJ2-3; D gene unclear. This CDR3 spans 14 amino acids. V shed 1 base and J shed 2 bases, with 6 bases lying between them. Germline V CDR1 and CDR2: KGHDR, SFDVKD. CDR3 residues: CATSDLMHTDTQYF. CDR3 nucleotide sequence: TGTGCCACCAGTGATTTAATGCACACAGATACGCAGTATTTT.

The chain employs TRBV4-2 and TRBJ1-1, with D unresolved. Trimming pared 4 bases from V and 5 bases from J, leaving 11 bases between. CDR3 length: 13 residues. The germline V gene encodes CDR1 LGHNA and CDR2 YNFKEQ. The CDR3, as DNA: TGTGCCAGCAGCCCCGGATTGGGAACTGAAGCTTTCTTT. Translating gives CASSPGLGTEAFF.